The following is a T cell receptor (beta chain) sequence with its context. The junction differs from germline at one of its ends, possibly a read error. Germline CDR1 and CDR2: MGHRA and YSYEKL. The CDR3 spans 16 residues. The PCR was carried out with 60 Vbeta primers and 13 Jbeta primers. Profiled with immunoSEQ multiplex PCR; TCRdb holds only in-frame clones, not every one. The sample shows 120,000 or so clones, roughly four fifths of them seen only once. These data originate in a study of cytomegalovirus exposure and HLA in healthy donors. The receptor was derived from a woman aged 40 to 50 in good health and CMV-seronegative. Source material: PBMCs. V and J are TRBV4-1 and TRBJ2-6; TRBD1 is a possible D gene (8 bases). CDR3 residues: CASRSGQGAGANGLTF. The CDR3 DNA reads as TGCGCCAGCAGATCCGGCCAGGGGGCGGGGGCCAACGGCCTGACTTTC.